Listed here are 14 T cell receptor beta chains from one sample, sequenced in a study of T cells in Graves' hyperthyroidism and ophthalmopathy. The source material, RNA transcripts, was used to amplify TCR beta CDR3 regions. With the HTBI primer set, the TCR CDR3 went through a first round of RT-PCR. In TCRdb, the multiplex PCR reads were re-called with MiXCR into one record per CDR3 protein. The sample has about 350,000 distinct CDR3 sequences; about a fifth are singletons. The material sequenced was blood. These TCRs come from a woman younger than 30 with Graves' hyperthyroidism.

This clonotype has a count of ten or more. The chain uses TRBV28 and TRBJ1-5; possible D gene TRBD1, 5 bases. Germline V gene sequence: CDR1 MDHEN, CDR2 SYDVKM. The V end lost 4 bases, the J end lost 10 bases, and 11 bases lay between the germline ends. This CDR3 comprises 12 residues. In nucleotides, the CDR3 is TGTGCCAGCAGTTCCTCAGGGAATCCCCAGCATTTT. Its translation is CASSSSGNPQHF. The variable domain in full, with the rest retrieved from reference TRBV28 and TRBJ1-5, is DVKVTQSSRYLVKRTGEKVFLECVQDMDHENMFWYRQDPGLGLRLIYFSYDVKMKEKGDIPEGYSVSREKKERFSLILESASTNQTSMYLCASSSSGNPQHFGDGTRLSIL.

This clonotype was detected many times. The J gene is TRBJ1-3, the V gene TRBV12-3 or TRBV12-4; D is perhaps TRBD1 (6 bases). V was pared by 1 base and J by 6 bases, with 13 bases between. This CDR3 comprises 15 residues. CDR3 sequence reads: CASSLEPRGLNTIYF. CDR3 DNA sequence: TGTGCCAGCAGTTTAGAGCCCAGGGGACTAAACACCATATATTTT.

This clonotype was recorded at least ten times. The rearrangement links TRBV6-5 to TRBJ1-1; no reliable D call. CDR1 and CDR2 from the germline V gene are MNHEY and SVGAGI. The CDR3 is 10 amino acids. The V end was cut by 2 bases, the J end by 5 bases, with 0 bases between. This CDR3 is CASSYTEAFF. Written as DNA, the CDR3 is TGTGCCAGCAGTTACACTGAAGCTTTCTTT.

Details on this clonotype: A much larger clone differs from this one at a single base, so this may be a read error. The rearrangement joins TRBV6-5 to TRBJ2-2; D could derive from TRBD1 or TRBD2 (5 bases each). The CDR3 runs 15 residues. From germline, CDR1 is MNHEY and CDR2 SVGAGI. The CDR3 nucleotides are TGTGCCCGCAGTTACTCGAATTACGAGGGGGGGGAGCTGTTTTTT. Its protein is CARSYSNYEGGELFF.

This clonotype was seen a handful of times. V gene TRBV7-9 combines with J gene TRBJ2-5; D gene uncertain. The germline V gene encodes CDR1 SEHNR and CDR2 FQNEAQ (reference sequence). V was shortened by 3 bases and J by 2 bases, with 10 bases between the two germline ends. The length of the CDR3 is 14 residues. CDR3 nucleotides: TGTGCCAGCAGCTTGACACTAACTCAAGAGACCCAGTACTTC. It specifies CASSLTLTQETQYF.

This clonotype was seen repeatedly, ten times or more. The J gene is TRBJ1-1, the V gene TRBV6-1; possible D gene TRBD1, 6 bases. CDR1 and CDR2 from the germline V gene are MNHNS and SASEGT. V lost 5 bases and J lost 4, with 11 bases in between. The CDR3 is 13 residues long. CDR3 residues: CASSRTVGTEAFF. The CDR3 bases are TGTGCCAGCAGTCGGACAGTCGGCACTGAAGCTTTCTTT.

This clonotype was seen ten or more times. The junction does not match germline at one end; this may be a read error. The chain couples TRBV5-1 to TRBJ2-2, with D possibly being TRBD2 (5 bases). The germline gives CDR1 SGHRS, CDR2 YFSETQ. The CDR3 extends over 14 amino acids. DNA for the CDR3: TGTGCCAGCAGCCCTGGAGGGAACACCGGGGAGCTGTTTTTT. Amino acid sequence: CASSPGGNTGELFF.

The CDR3 is CASRPTGTWQPQHF. In nucleotides, the CDR3 is TGTGCCAGTAGACCGACAGGGACCTGGCAGCCCCAGCATTTT. The chain combines TRBV19 with TRBJ1-5, with 7 bases lining up with TRBD1. The germline V gene encodes CDR1 LNHDA and CDR2 SQIVND (reference sequence). This CDR3 has 14 residues. Trimming removed 6 bases from V and 7 bases from J; junction bases left unmatched: 9.

The sample holds many counts of this clonotype. This chain connects TRBV24-1 to TRBJ1-5; D is perhaps TRBD1 (5 bases). The CDR3 extends over 13 amino acids. Germline CDR1 is KGHDR and CDR2 is SFDVKD. Trimming removed 3 bases from V and 7 bases from J, with 9 bases in between. In DNA, the CDR3 is TGTGCCACCAGTGATATAGGGGAACAGCCCCAGCATTTT. This sequence encodes CATSDIGEQPQHF.

Many counts were recorded for this clonotype. The rearrangement uses TRBV29-1 and TRBJ1-1; 8 bases align to TRBD1. This CDR3 is built from 14 residues. After removal of 6 bases from V and 3 bases from J, the junction contained 9 bases not matched to a gene. Germline assignment: CDR1 SQVTM and CDR2 ANQGSEA. The CDR3 coding sequence is TGCAGCGTGAAATACAGGGGGAAGGACACTGAAGCTTTCTTT. This sequence encodes CSVKYRGKDTEAFF.

The table lists this clonotype with many counts. The chain joins TRBV12-3 or TRBV12-4 to TRBJ2-7, with TRBD1 matching over 8 bases. The CDR3 covers 14 residues. V shed 5 bases and J 2 bases; nucleotides not matched to a gene: 5. CDR3 DNA: TGTGCCAGCAGTCCCGGACAGGGAACCTACGAGCAGTACTTC. It is translated as CASSPGQGTYEQYF.

This clonotype was seen only a few times. The rearrangement links TRBV6-1 to TRBJ1-2; D perhaps matches TRBD1 (5 bases). CDR1 is MNHNS and CDR2 is SASEGT in the germline V gene. The CDR3 runs to 13 residues. The ends were cut back, 5 bases at V and 4 bases at J, with 11 bases in the middle. The CDR3 reads CASSPRASYGYTF. In nucleotides, the CDR3 is TGTGCCAGCAGTCCCAGGGCCTCCTATGGCTACACCTTC.

This clonotype was detected ten times or more. The V gene is TRBV4-2, the J gene TRBJ1-1, with TRBD1 matching over 8 bases. Germline V CDR1 and CDR2: LGHNA, YNFKEQ. The CDR3 is made up of 15 amino acids. With 1 base clipped from V and 4 bases from J, the junction kept 5 bases outside the gene matches. CDR3 residues: CASSQGAGGFTEAFF. The DNA for the CDR3 is TGTGCCAGCAGCCAAGGGGCAGGGGGCTTCACTGAAGCTTTCTTT.

In this sample, this clonotype turned up many times. The genes are TRBV30 and TRBJ1-3; no reliable D call. CDR1 and CDR2 (germline): GTSNPN, SVGIG (reference sequence). The CDR3 is made up of 12 amino acids. With 0 bases removed from V and 3 bases from J, the gap between germline ends came to 3 bases. CDR3 DNA: TGTGCCTGGAGTGTGGGTGGAAACACCATATATTTT. Encoded protein: CAWSVGGNTIYF.